This TCR beta chain was found in a study of blood T cell repertoires in COVID-19. Study in general: Italy, Spain and the United States were the sources of the convalescent and acute COVID-19 samples.

In the original analysis: The authors estimated nucleated cell counts from reference gene primer amplification. The data were produced by immunoSEQ multiplex PCR, yet TCRdb's version contains in-frame clones alone and is incomplete. That table furnishes V, J and clone size, whereas the DNA furnished D and trimming. The data contain roughly 38,000 clones, roughly nine tenths of them singletons. The CDR3 sequence is 13 residues long. Trimming took off 2 bases at V and 3 bases at J, with 8 bases between the two ends. Germline V gives CDR1 SEHNR, CDR2 FQNEAQ (reference sequence). The chain couples TRBV7-9 to TRBJ2-7; D is unresolved. Material: peripheral blood. The TCR sequence derives from a man in his fifties or sixties in a cohort sampled during active COVID-19. The CDR3 sequence is CASSLTGIYEQYF. CDR3 bases: TGTGCCAGCAGCTTAACCGGTATCTACGAGCAGTACTTC.